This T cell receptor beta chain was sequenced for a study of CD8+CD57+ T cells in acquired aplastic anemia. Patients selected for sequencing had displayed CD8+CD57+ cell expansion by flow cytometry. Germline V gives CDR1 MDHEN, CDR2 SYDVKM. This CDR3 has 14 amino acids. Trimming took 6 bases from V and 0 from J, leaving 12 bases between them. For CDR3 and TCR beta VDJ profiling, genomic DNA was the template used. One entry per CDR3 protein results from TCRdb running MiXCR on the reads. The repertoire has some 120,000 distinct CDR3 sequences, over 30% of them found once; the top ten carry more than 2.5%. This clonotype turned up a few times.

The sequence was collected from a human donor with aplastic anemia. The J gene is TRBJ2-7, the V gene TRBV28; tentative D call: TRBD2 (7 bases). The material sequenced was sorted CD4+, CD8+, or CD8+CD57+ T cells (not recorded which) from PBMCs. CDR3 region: CASRPGGSSYEQYF. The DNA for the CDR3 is TGTGCCAGCAGGCCGGGGGGCAGCTCCTACGAGCAGTACTTC.